This is a list of T cell receptor beta chains from one sample in a study of vaccination and CD4 T cells after COVID-19. No antigens are known for them. Via MiXCR, TCRdb re-called the PCR reads, giving one row per CDR3 protein. The top ten hold about a quarter of the sample, which has around 11,000 distinct CDR3 sequences, around 25% seen once. The sequencing here drew on CD4+ T cells from blood, cultured in vitro, taken before SARS-CoV-2 vaccination. The receptors come from a human donor who received a COVID-19 vaccine. Each CDR3 is given with its conserved first and last residue. Each record gives: clone size, V gene, D gene, J gene, CDR3 length, CDR3 DNA, CDR3 protein. D genes are given only for firm matches. Expanded clones get a size class; other rows say once, few or many, or leave the size out.

.	TRBV23-1	.	TRBJ1-2	16	TGCGCCAGCAGTCAAGCCCTCACGGGAGTGCAAAATGGCTACACCTTC	CASSQALTGVQNGYTF
few	TRBV20-1	TRBD2	TRBJ2-7	14	TGCAGTGCTAGAGCCGGGACTAGCGTATACGAGCAGTACTTC	CSARAGTSVYEQYF
.	TRBV3-1	.	TRBJ1-5	18	TGTGCCAGCAGCCCCCAACCCTTACAGGGTTTGGGCAATCAGCCCCAGCATTTT	CASSPQPLQGLGNQPQHF
.	TRBV5-1	.	TRBJ2-2	14	TGCGCCAGCAGCTGGGGACAGAACACCGGGGAGCTGTTTTTT	CASSWGQNTGELFF
medium-sized	TRBV6-1	TRBD1	TRBJ2-2	15	TGTGCCAGCAGTGCCAGGGGGCGAATTGGCGGGGAGCTGTTTTTT	CASSARGRIGGELFF
.	TRBV7-8	TRBD1	TRBJ1-4	16	TGTGCCAGCAGCTACCGGACAGGGCAAGATAATGAAAAACTGTTTTTT	CASSYRTGQDNEKLFF
.	TRBV12-3/TRBV12-4	TRBD1	TRBJ1-1	14	TGTGCCAGCAGCCCGACAGGGAGTGGGACTGAAGCTTTCTTT	CASSPTGSGTEAFF
.	TRBV5-4	.	TRBJ2-6	19	TGTGCCAGCAACCAAGGGAGCAACAGGGTGTTTTCTGGGGCCAACGTCCTGACTTTC	CASNQGSNRVFSGANVLTF
.	TRBV7-2	.	TRBJ1-2	11	TGTGCCAGCAGCTTAAAGATCGGCTACACCTTC	CASSLKIGYTF
few	TRBV20-1	TRBD1	TRBJ2-7	16	TGCAGTGCCACGGGGGACAGGGGTGGTGGTGCCTACGAGCAGTACTTC	CSATGDRGGGAYEQYF
.	TRBV2	.	TRBJ2-1	13	TGTGCCAGCGGAGGGGATAGTTCCAATGAGCAGTTCTTC	CASGGDSSNEQFF
medium-sized	TRBV6-1	TRBD1	TRBJ1-2	14	TGTGCCAGCAGTGAATACCCGGACAGGGATGGCTACACCTTC	CASSEYPDRDGYTF
few	TRBV6-2/TRBV6-3	.	TRBJ2-7	14	TGTGCCAGCAGTTACGCGGACAACTCCTACGAGCAGTACTTC	CASSYADNSYEQYF
few	TRBV19	TRBD1	TRBJ1-3	17	TGTGCCAGTAGTCCATGGGGACAGGGCCCCTCTGGAAACACCATATATTTT	CASSPWGQGPSGNTIYF
.	TRBV3-1	.	TRBJ1-2	15	TGTGCCAGCAGCCAAGATGGGGCCAGGGGTGAAGGCTACACCTTC	CASSQDGARGEGYTF
.	TRBV5-8	.	TRBJ1-5	12	TGTGCCAGCAGCTCGTCCGCTCAGCCCCAGCATTTT	CASSSSAQPQHF
.	TRBV19	TRBD2	TRBJ2-3	15	TGTGCCAGTAGTATAGTAGCGGGGGCTACAGATACGCAGTATTTT	CASSIVAGATDTQYF
.	TRBV18	.	TRBJ2-7	13	TGTGCCAGCTCACCTGACAACCGCTACGAGCAGTACTTC	CASSPDNRYEQYF
few	TRBV4-2	.	TRBJ2-5	15	TGTGCCAGCAGCCAAAACACGGGGACCCAAGAGACCCAGTACTTC	CASSQNTGTQETQYF
few	TRBV27	.	TRBJ1-6	17	TGTGCCAGCAGTTTAAGGCCAAGGGACACCCATAATTCACCCCTCCACTTT	CASSLRPRDTHNSPLHF
few	TRBV7-7	.	TRBJ1-3	19	TGTGCCAGCAGCCCCACGGTTGGGGCGGACCCCAACTCTGGAAACACCATATATTTT	CASSPTVGADPNSGNTIYF
.	TRBV12-3/TRBV12-4	.	TRBJ1-2	13	TGTGCCAGCAGCTTAGCAGGGTCTGGAGGCTACACCTTC	CASSLAGSGGYTF